Below are 19 T cell receptor beta chains sequenced from a single sample in a study of cytomegalovirus exposure and HLA in healthy donors. A multiplex PCR was run with 60 Vbeta primers and 13 Jbeta primers. The protocol was immunoSEQ multiplex PCR, while the TCRdb copy is restricted to in-frame clones and leaves out a portion. Seen here are around 120,000 clones, roughly two thirds observed once, and the top ten hold roughly 1.6%. The sample was PBMCs. These receptors were taken from a young man in good health and CMV-seropositive.

The chain recombines TRBV6-1 with TRBJ2-7, with 10 bases fitting TRBD2. This CDR3 spans 20 amino acids. Trimming at V came to 1 base and at J to 6 bases, leaving 21 bases not matched to a gene. Looked up from germline, CDR1 is MNHNS and CDR2 is SASEGT. In nucleotides, the CDR3 is TGTGCCAGCAGTGAAGTGCTAACTAGCGGGATCATATTGGGACGGGTCGAGCAGTACTTC. Amino acids: CASSEVLTSGIILGRVEQYF.

V gene TRBV6-6 combines with J gene TRBJ2-5, with D possibly being TRBD1 (6 bases). Germline V gene lookup returns CDR1 MNHNY and CDR2 SVGAGI (reference sequence). This CDR3 comprises 16 residues. Trimming cost V 5 bases and J 4 bases, with 20 bases left between them. DNA for the CDR3: TGTGCCAGCAGTACAAATCGCAGGGGTCGACGAGAGACCCAGTACTTC. This sequence encodes CASSTNRRGRRETQYF.

The chain carries TRBV11-2 and TRBJ2-7; D perhaps matches TRBD1 (5 bases). Trimming cost V 4 bases and J 0 bases, with 13 bases left between them. The germline V gene has CDR1 SGHAT and CDR2 FQNNGV. The CDR3 spans 15 residues. CDR3 DNA sequence: TGTGCCAGCAGCTCAGGGCCAACGGGCTCCTACGAGCAGTACTTC. Its translation is CASSSGPTGSYEQYF.

The rearrangement joins TRBV9 to TRBJ2-1; 10 nucleotides line up with TRBD2. This CDR3 region has 16 residues. The V segment lost 1 base and the J segment 8 bases; nucleotides outside the gene matches: 9. The V gene's germline CDR1 is SGDLS and CDR2 YYNGEE. CDR3 sequence reads: CASSVHPSGGEDEQFF. The CDR3 nucleotides are TGTGCCAGCAGCGTACACCCTAGCGGGGGCGAAGATGAGCAGTTCTTC. The whole variable domain, remainder taken from reference TRBV9 and TRBJ2-1, is DSGVTQTPKHLITATGQRVTLRCSPRSGDLSVYWYQQSLDQGLQFLIQYYNGEERAKGNILERFSAQQFPDLHSELNLSSLELGDSALYFCASSVHPSGGEDEQFFGPGTRLTVL.

The CDR3 coding sequence is TGCGCCAGCAGCCCTCTAGCGGGAGGGGCGAATGAGCAGTTCTTC. This codes for CASSPLAGGANEQFF. V usage is TRBV5-1 and J usage is TRBJ2-1, with 12 bases that match TRBD2. This CDR3 is 15 amino acids long. The germline V gene encodes CDR1 SGHRS and CDR2 YFSETQ. The J segment lost 7 bases and the V segment lost 4 bases, leaving 6 bases of the junction unmatched.

The J gene is TRBJ2-5, the V gene TRBV4-3; TRBD2 aligns across 9 bases. The length of the CDR3 is 16 residues. The J segment lost 9 bases and the V segment lost 1 base, leaving 12 bases of the junction unmatched. The germline gives CDR1 LGHNA, CDR2 YSLEER. The CDR3 DNA reads TGCGCCAGCAGCCAAGTAGCGGGAGACTCCAAGACGGCCCAGTACTTC. This gives the protein CASSQVAGDSKTAQYF.

The rearrangement joins TRBV15 to TRBJ2-7, with 12 bases lining up with TRBD1. Per germline, CDR1 LNHNV and CDR2 YYDKDF (reference sequence). The CDR3 is made up of 16 amino acids. J lost 7 bases, V lost 0 bases, and 7 bases had no gene match. CDR3 in DNA: TGTGCCACCAGCAGAGACGGGACAGGGGGCACGAGGGAGCAGTACTTC. Translating gives CATSRDGTGGTREQYF.

The chain recombines TRBV10-1 with TRBJ2-1; TRBD2 agrees at 15 bases. The CDR3 extends over 16 amino acids. The junction had 3 bases not matched to a gene; V was cut back by 5 bases and J by 4 bases. Germline values: CDR1 WNHNN, CDR2 SYGVQD (reference sequence). The CDR3 sequence is CASSYGLAGGYNEQFF. In nucleotides, the CDR3 is TGCGCCAGCAGTTACGGACTAGCGGGAGGGTACAATGAGCAGTTCTTC.

The chain has TRBV19 and TRBJ2-7, with 12 bases identical to TRBD1. The V gene's germline CDR1 is LNHDA and CDR2 SQIVND (reference sequence). With 4 bases clipped from V and 4 bases from J, the junction kept 5 bases outside the gene matches. The CDR3 loop spans 15 amino acids. The CDR3 region is CASSTGDRGRYEQYF. The CDR3 nucleotides are TGTGCCAGTAGTACCGGGGACAGGGGGCGGTACGAGCAGTACTTC.

The chain carries TRBV11-2 and TRBJ2-3, with 9 bases lining up with TRBD2. The trim removed 3 bases at V and 6 bases at J, leaving 10 bases unmatched. The CDR3 covers 16 residues. The V gene's germline CDR1 is SGHAT and CDR2 FQNNGV. The CDR3 DNA follows: TGTGCCAGCAGCTTTATCGCGGGAGGGTTGACTGATACGCAGTATTTT. Translated, it gives CASSFIAGGLTDTQYF.

Only a few counts were recorded for this clone. V and J are TRBV7-6 and TRBJ1-6; tentative D call: TRBD1 (5 bases). The germline V gene encodes CDR1 SGHVS and CDR2 FNYEAQ. V gave up 2 bases and J gave up 10 bases, with 27 bases separating them. There are 19 residues in the CDR3. DNA of the CDR3: TGTGCCAGCAGCTTAACAATGGCAGGCGAAGGGGAAATTCAATCACCCCTCCACTTT. It specifies CASSLTMAGEGEIQSPLHF. Combining the CDR3 with reference TRBV7-6 and TRBJ1-6 gives the whole variable domain GAGVSQSPRYKVTKRGQDVALRCDPISGHVSLYWYRQALGQGPEFLTYFNYEAQQDKSGLPNDRFSAERPEGSISTLTIQRTEQRDSAMYRCASSLTMAGEGEIQSPLHFGNGTRLTVT.

The count of this clone is one. This chain connects TRBV15 to TRBJ2-5, with D possibly matching TRBD1 (6 bases). CDR3 length equals 15 residues. Per the germline V gene, CDR1 is LNHNV and CDR2 is YYDKDF (reference sequence). Trimming shortened V by 7 bases and J by 1 base, and 16 bases separated the two germline ends. CDR3 nucleotides: TGTGCCACCACTAAGGGGGATGGCCCCCAAGAGACCCAGTACTTC. Translation gives CATTKGDGPQETQYF.

This rearrangement joins TRBV6-1 to TRBJ1-5; weak D call: TRBD1 (5 bases). The CDR3 is 15 residues long. The V gene lost 4 bases and the J gene lost 3 bases, with 13 bases spanning the gap. In germline, CDR1 is MNHNS, CDR2 SASEGT. This CDR3 reads CASSGRTNVNQPQHF. The CDR3 DNA reads TGTGCCAGCAGTGGACGGACAAATGTCAATCAGCCCCAGCATTTT.

The V gene is TRBV7-9, the J gene TRBJ2-3; 7 bases are shared with TRBD2. This CDR3 has 15 residues. Germline CDR1 SEHNR, CDR2 FQNEAQ (reference sequence). V dropped 5 bases and J dropped 1; count of bases not matched to a gene: 6. The CDR3 spells CASSAGDGGTDTQYF. The CDR3, as DNA: TGTGCCAGCAGCGCGGGAGATGGGGGCACAGATACGCAGTATTTT.

The chain couples TRBV13 to TRBJ2-5; 13 nucleotides line up with TRBD2. The germline V gene encodes CDR1 PRHDT and CDR2 FYEKMQ (reference sequence). After removal of 4 bases from V and 10 bases from J, the junction contained 6 bases not matched to a gene. This CDR3 contains 14 residues. CDR3 bases: TGTGCCAGCAGCTCGGGACTAGCGGGACCCCACCAGTACTTC. This sequence encodes CASSSGLAGPHQYF.

The V call is TRBV9, the J call TRBJ1-2, with D possibly TRBD1 on 5 matching bases. The V gene's germline CDR1 is SGDLS and CDR2 YYNGEE. The CDR3 consists of 14 residues. Trimming took 0 bases from V and 2 from J, leaving 8 bases between them. The CDR3 DNA follows: TGTGCCAGCAGCGTAGCATCAGGGAACTATGGCTACACCTTC. Translated: CASSVASGNYGYTF.

V usage is TRBV28 and J usage is TRBJ2-3, with D tentatively TRBD2 (5 bases). Germline CDR1 reads MDHEN; CDR2 reads SYDVKM. CDR3 length equals 13 residues. V gave up 8 bases and J gave up 4 bases, with 13 bases separating them. The DNA of the CDR3 is TGTGCCAGCCTCACGGGCGGGTCAGATACGCAGTATTTT. Protein: CASLTGGSDTQYF.

This sequence joins TRBV30 and TRBJ1-1; TRBD1 matches at 7 bases. J was trimmed by 6 bases and V by 4 bases; bases with no gene match: 14. Germline V gene data show CDR1 as GTSNPN and CDR2 as SVGIG (reference sequence). The CDR3 runs 15 residues. CDR3 sequence (DNA): TGTGCCTGGATTCCCCTCGACAGGGAAAGGTCTGAAGCTTTCTTT. Translated, it gives CAWIPLDRERSEAFF.

The chain links TRBV2 to TRBJ2-5, with 8 bases identical to TRBD2. J lost 5 bases, V lost 6 bases, and 2 bases had no gene match. The CDR3 is 12 amino acids. Germline lookup yields CDR1 SNHLY and CDR2 FYNNEI. CDR3 loop: CASSGRGETQYF. CDR3 DNA sequence: TGTGCCAGCAGCGGGAGGGGCGAGACCCAGTACTTC.